A single sample is the source of the 13 T cell receptor beta chains below, sequenced in a study of blood T cell repertoires in COVID-19. TCRdb's table, derived via immunoSEQ multiplex PCR, lists solely in-frame clones and lacks some. The sample includes 250,000 to 350,000 clones, roughly nine tenths seen only once; the top ten take around 6.6%. Sequencing was carried out using peripheral blood. The receptor source for this set is a man aged 18 to 29 who had recovered from COVID-19.

CDR3 nucleotide sequence: TGTGCCAGCAGCCATCCCCGTGGCAGTCTCTACGAGCAGTACTTC. Residues: CASSHPRGSLYEQYF. The gene calls are TRBV3-1 (or the pseudogene TRBV3-2) and TRBJ2-7; D is uncertain. Germline V gene sequence: CDR1 LGHDT, CDR2 YNNKEL (reference sequence). V shed 3 bases and J shed 3 bases, with 15 bases lying between them. The CDR3 sequence is 15 residues long.

This chain joins TRBV3-1 (or the pseudogene TRBV3-2) and TRBJ2-5; unclear D gene. Trimming stripped 1 base from V and 5 bases from J, with 17 bases between. The germline gives CDR1 LGHDT, CDR2 YNNKEL (reference sequence). This CDR3 region has 16 residues. The CDR3 sequence: CASSQVHGAMAETQYF. The CDR3 DNA follows: TGTGCCAGCAGCCAAGTGCACGGAGCTATGGCTGAGACCCAGTACTTC.

V gene TRBV5-6 combines with J gene TRBJ1-1, with D tentatively TRBD1 (5 bases). The CDR3 covers 14 residues. V lost 4 bases and J lost 2, with 12 bases in between. Germline assignment: CDR1 SGHDT and CDR2 YYEEEE. CDR3: CASSRQGLNTEAFF. The DNA of the CDR3 is TGTGCCAGCAGCCGCCAGGGTCTTAACACTGAAGCTTTCTTT.

This chain connects TRBV6-5 to TRBJ2-2, with a possible D match to TRBD1 (5 bases). The CDR3 is 15 amino acids. Germline V CDR1 and CDR2: MNHEY, SVGAGI. V shed 2 bases and J shed 0 bases, with 7 bases lying between them. This CDR3 reads CASSYDSSNTGELFF. The CDR3 DNA sequence: TGTGCCAGCAGTTACGACAGTTCGAACACCGGGGAGCTGTTTTTT.

The chain employs TRBV19 and TRBJ1-4; 7 nucleotides line up with TRBD1. Trimming removed 7 bases from V and 7 bases from J; junction bases left unmatched: 6. This CDR3 has 13 residues. CDR1 and CDR2 from the germline V gene are LNHDA and SQIVND (reference sequence). CDR3 amino acids: CASTPTGIEKLFF. The CDR3 bases are TGTGCCAGTACCCCGACAGGGATTGAAAAACTGTTTTTT.

This chain connects TRBV30 to TRBJ2-7; TRBD1 might be the D (7 bases). V lost 1 base and J 7 bases, leaving 14 bases between the germline ends. This CDR3 is built from 13 residues. Germline V lookup: CDR1 GTSNPN, CDR2 SVGIG (reference sequence). This chain's CDR3 is CAWSDRGLVEQYF. The CDR3 DNA reads as TGTGCCTGGAGTGACAGGGGACTCGTAGAGCAGTACTTC.

V and J are TRBV24-1 and TRBJ2-1; 8 bases are a match to TRBD2. CDR3 size: 15 residues. Germline lookup yields CDR1 KGHDR and CDR2 SFDVKD. Trimming cost V 5 bases and J 5 bases; bases outside gene matches: 7. CDR3 residues: CATSGPGGRDNEQFF. CDR3 in DNA: TGTGCCACCAGTGGTCCGGGGGGGCGGGACAATGAGCAGTTCTTC.

This clone was detected only once. The V call is TRBV4-1, the J call TRBJ2-7; D unresolved. CDR3 length: 15 residues. Germline V gives CDR1 MGHRA, CDR2 YSYEKL. V was pared by 1 base and J by 7 bases, with 17 bases between. The CDR3 reads CASSQVPRGVIEQYF. The DNA for the CDR3 is TGCGCCAGCAGCCAAGTGCCTAGAGGTGTGATTGAGCAGTACTTC.

The rearrangement links TRBV19 to TRBJ2-7; the match to TRBD1 covers 7 bases. Germline V gene lookup returns CDR1 LNHDA and CDR2 SQIVND (reference sequence). This CDR3 has 14 amino acids. V trimming: 3 bases; J trimming: 5 bases; junction bases outside the gene matches: 7. Here the CDR3 DNA reads TGTGCCAGTAGTATGGGCGACAGGGTCAACGAGCAGTACTTC. This encodes CASSMGDRVNEQYF.

The chain combines TRBV27 with TRBJ2-1, with a possible D match to TRBD1 (5 bases). V was shortened by 0 bases and J by 10 bases, with 10 bases between the two germline ends. The CDR3 sequence is 13 residues long. In germline, CDR1 is MNHEY, CDR2 SMNVEV (reference sequence). Here the CDR3 reads CASSLSNRGEQFF. DNA of the CDR3: TGTGCCAGCAGTTTATCCAATAGGGGAGAGCAGTTCTTC.

This chain links TRBV7-2 with TRBJ2-1, with TRBD2 identical over 14 bases. Germline-derived CDR1 and CDR2 are SGHTA and FQGNSA. This CDR3 is built from 16 residues. Trimming removed 6 bases from V and 5 bases from J; junction bases left unmatched: 6. The CDR3 here is CASRFGLAGGDNEQFF. CDR3 DNA: TGTGCCAGCAGATTCGGACTAGCGGGGGGAGACAATGAGCAGTTCTTC.

The chain joins TRBV7-9 to TRBJ2-7; 11 bases map to TRBD2. Germline-derived CDR1 and CDR2 are SEHNR and FQNEAQ (reference sequence). V dropped 4 bases and J dropped 1; count of bases not matched to a gene: 6. The CDR3 runs 16 residues. CDR3 DNA sequence: TGTGCCAGCAGCTCCTTAGCGGGAGGGGCGTCCTACGAGCAGTACTTC. Protein: CASSSLAGGASYEQYF.

V gene TRBV2 combines with J gene TRBJ1-5; TRBD1 might be the D (6 bases). Germline V gene data show CDR1 as SNHLY and CDR2 as FYNNEI. With 6 bases removed from V and 5 bases from J, the gap between germline ends came to 11 bases. The CDR3 is 13 amino acids. CDR3 bases: TGTGCCAGCAGGGGGCCAGGGGATCAGCCCCAGCATTTT. Its protein is CASRGPGDQPQHF.